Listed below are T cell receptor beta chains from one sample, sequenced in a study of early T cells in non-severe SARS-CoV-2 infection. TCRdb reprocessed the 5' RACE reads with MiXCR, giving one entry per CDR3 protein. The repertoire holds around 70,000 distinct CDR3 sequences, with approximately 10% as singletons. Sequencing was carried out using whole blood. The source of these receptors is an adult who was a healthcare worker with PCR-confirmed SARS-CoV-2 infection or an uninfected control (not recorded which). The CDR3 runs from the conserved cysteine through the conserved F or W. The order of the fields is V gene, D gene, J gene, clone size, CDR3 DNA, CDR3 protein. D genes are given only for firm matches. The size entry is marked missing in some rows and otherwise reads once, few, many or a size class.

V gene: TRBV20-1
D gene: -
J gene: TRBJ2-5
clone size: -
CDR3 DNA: TGCAGTGCTAGACACGACAAACAAGAGACCCAGTACTTC
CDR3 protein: CSARHDKQETQYF

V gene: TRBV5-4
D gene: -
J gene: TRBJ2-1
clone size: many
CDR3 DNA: TGTGCCAGCAGCTTGGTGGGACAACTCTCCTACAATGAGCAGTTCTTC
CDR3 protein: CASSLVGQLSYNEQFF

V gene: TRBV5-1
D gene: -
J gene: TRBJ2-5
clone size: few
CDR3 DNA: TGCGCCAGCAGCACCCAGACTAGGGGAGAGACCCAGTACTTC
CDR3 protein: CASSTQTRGETQYF

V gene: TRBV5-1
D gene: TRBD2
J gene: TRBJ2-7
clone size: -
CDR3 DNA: TGCGCCAGCAGCTTGGCCAAGGCGGGAGGGGCCTACGAGCAGTACTTC
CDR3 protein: CASSLAKAGGAYEQYF

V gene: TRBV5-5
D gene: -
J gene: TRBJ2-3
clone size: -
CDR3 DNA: TGTGCCAGCAGCTTATACAGGGAGGCGGGCACAGATACGCAGTATTTT
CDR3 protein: CASSLYREAGTDTQYF

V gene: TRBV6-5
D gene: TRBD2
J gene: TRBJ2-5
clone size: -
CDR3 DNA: TGTGCCAGCAGTTACTTAGCGGGAGGAGGACAAGAGACCCAGTACTTC
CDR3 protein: CASSYLAGGGQETQYF

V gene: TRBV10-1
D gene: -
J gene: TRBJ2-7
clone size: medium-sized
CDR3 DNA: TGCGCCAGCAGTGATTCGGGCAGGGGCTACGAGCAGTACTTC
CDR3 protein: CASSDSGRGYEQYF

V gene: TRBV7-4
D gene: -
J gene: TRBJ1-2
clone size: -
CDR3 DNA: TGTGCCAGCAGCTCAGATCGAAGGGTTGCCTGCTACACCTTC
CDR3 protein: CASSSDRRVACYTF

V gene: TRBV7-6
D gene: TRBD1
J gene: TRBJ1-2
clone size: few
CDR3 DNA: TGTGCCAGCAGCTTAATCGCAGGGGGCAGCTATGGCTACACCTTC
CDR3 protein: CASSLIAGGSYGYTF

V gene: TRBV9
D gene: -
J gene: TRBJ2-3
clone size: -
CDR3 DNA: TGTGCCAGCAGCGTAGGAGTCAGGGGTACAGATACGCAGTATTTT
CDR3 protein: CASSVGVRGTDTQYF

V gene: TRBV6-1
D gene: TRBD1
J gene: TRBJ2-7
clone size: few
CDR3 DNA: TGTGCCAGCAGTCTTCGGACAGGATCGCACTACGAGCAGTACTTC
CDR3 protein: CASSLRTGSHYEQYF

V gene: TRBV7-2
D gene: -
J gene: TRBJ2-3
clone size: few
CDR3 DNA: TGTGCCAGCAGCCCCCGTTGGTTTGGCACAGATACGCAGTATTTT
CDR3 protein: CASSPRWFGTDTQYF

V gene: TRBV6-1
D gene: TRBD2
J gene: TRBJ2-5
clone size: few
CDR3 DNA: TGTGCCAGCAGGAGGATCGCTAGCGGGCAAGGAGGGGAGACCCAGTACTTC
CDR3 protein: CASRRIASGQGGETQYF

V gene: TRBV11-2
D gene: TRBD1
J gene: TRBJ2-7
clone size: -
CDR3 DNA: TGTGCCAGCAGAACATACAGGGGGCGCGTTGGAGAGCAGTACTTC
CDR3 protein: CASRTYRGRVGEQYF

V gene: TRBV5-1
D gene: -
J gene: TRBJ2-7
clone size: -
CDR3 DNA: TGCGCCAGCAGCTTGGCCGGGACCGACGGGGAGCAGTACTTC
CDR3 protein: CASSLAGTDGEQYF

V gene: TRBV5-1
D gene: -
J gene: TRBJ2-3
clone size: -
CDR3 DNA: TGCGCCAGCAGCTTCCGACCTAGCACAGATACGCAGTATTTT
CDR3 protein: CASSFRPSTDTQYF

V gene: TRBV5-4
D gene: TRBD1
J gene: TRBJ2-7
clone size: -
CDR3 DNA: TGTGCCAGCAGCTACCGGGACAGGGGTTCCTACGAGCAGTACTTC
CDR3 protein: CASSYRDRGSYEQYF

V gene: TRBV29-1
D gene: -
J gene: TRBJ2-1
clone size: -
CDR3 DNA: TGCAGCGTTGGTGGCGGGACCTCCTACAATGAGCAGTTCTTC
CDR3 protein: CSVGGGTSYNEQFF